Each of the 9 T cell receptor beta chains below was sequenced from the same sample in a study of cytomegalovirus exposure and HLA in healthy donors. PCR employed 60 Vbeta and 13 Jbeta primers. Measured with immunoSEQ multiplex PCR; TCRdb has only the in-frame clones, and not every one. The sample totals 100,000 to 150,000 clones. Sequencing was performed on PBMCs. The receptors were gathered from a man in his forties or fifties in good health and CMV-seronegative.

V usage is TRBV19 and J usage is TRBJ2-7, with D maybe TRBD1 (5 bases). There are 11 residues in the CDR3. Germline lookup yields CDR1 LNHDA and CDR2 SQIVND (reference sequence). Trimming shortened V by 5 bases and J by 5 bases, and 7 bases separated the two germline ends. CDR3 coding DNA: TGTGCCAGTAGTGCAGGGAACGAGCAGTACTTC. Its protein is CASSAGNEQYF.

This chain connects TRBV11-1 to TRBJ1-1; D remains unclear. Trimming pared 3 bases from V and 3 bases from J, leaving 8 bases between. This CDR3 is 13 amino acids long. CDR1 is SGHAT, CDR2 FQDESV, per germline (reference sequence). In DNA, the CDR3 is TGTGCCAGCAGCTTCGGGTTGGACACTGAAGCTTTCTTT. This translates into CASSFGLDTEAFF.

This sequence joins TRBV29-1 and TRBJ1-2; TRBD1 matches at 7 bases. Germline CDR1 reads SQVTM; CDR2 reads ANQGSEA. The CDR3 has 14 residues. J gave up 6 bases and V 4 bases, and 11 bases lay outside the gene matches. The CDR3, as DNA: TGCAGCGTTGCGATACACCCAGGGGGGAATGGCTACACCTTC. This gives the protein CSVAIHPGGNGYTF.

The chain recombines TRBV19 with TRBJ2-7; 9 positions match TRBD1. Germline CDR1 reads LNHDA; CDR2 reads SQIVND (reference sequence). V dropped 3 bases and J dropped 0; count of bases not matched to a gene: 3. The CDR3 covers 15 residues. CDR3 in amino acids: CASSIGTGSSYEQYF. The CDR3 DNA reads TGTGCCAGTAGTATTGGGACAGGGAGCTCCTACGAGCAGTACTTC.

The V call is TRBV7-6, the J call TRBJ1-3; D is possibly TRBD1 (6 bases). The CDR3 spans 18 residues. Germline CDR1 SGHVS, CDR2 FNYEAQ. Trimming left V 0 bases short and J 7 bases short, with 22 bases between. The CDR3 loop is CASSLALGAGRLLNTIYF. The CDR3 DNA is TGTGCCAGCAGCTTAGCGCTGGGGGCCGGACGACTGCTGAACACCATATATTTT.

This chain joins TRBV15 and TRBJ2-7; TRBD1 agrees at 9 bases. Germline CDR1 and CDR2: LNHNV and YYDKDF (reference sequence). Trimming removed 3 bases from V and 5 bases from J; junction bases left unmatched: 5. This CDR3 contains 14 residues. This CDR3 is CATSSRQGDHEQYF. CDR3 sequence (DNA): TGTGCCACCAGCAGCCGACAGGGGGATCACGAGCAGTACTTC.

The V and J genes are TRBV11-3 and TRBJ2-7; 7 bases are shared with TRBD1. CDR3 length: 15 residues. V gave up 6 bases and J gave up 3 bases; unmatched junction bases: 11. Germline V lookup: CDR1 SGHNT, CDR2 YENEEA. CDR3 sequence: CASRGRQGFLYEQYF. The CDR3, as DNA: TGTGCCAGCAGAGGAAGACAGGGCTTTCTCTACGAGCAGTACTTC.

V and J are TRBV5-1 and TRBJ1-1; tentatively, D is TRBD1 (6 bases). The germline V gene has CDR1 SGHRS and CDR2 YFSETQ. The CDR3 covers 14 residues. Deletions cut 3 bases from V and 5 bases from J, with 14 bases between. The CDR3 protein is CASSSGGGGTEAFF. In DNA, the CDR3 is TGCGCCAGCAGCTCTGGGGGCGGGGGGACTGAAGCTTTCTTT.

The genes are TRBV5-1 and TRBJ1-4; D ambiguous. The V gene's germline CDR1 is SGHRS and CDR2 YFSETQ. CDR3 length: 16 residues. Deletions cut 3 bases from V and 0 bases from J, with 12 bases between. CDR3 in amino acids: CASSSPPGATNEKLFF. Written as DNA, the CDR3 is TGCGCCAGCAGCTCCCCGCCGGGTGCAACTAATGAAAAACTGTTTTTT. Based on the CDR3 plus reference TRBV5-1 and TRBJ1-4, the full variable domain is KAGVTQTPRYLIKTRGQQVTLSCSPISGHRSVSWYQQTPGQGLQFLFEYFSETQRNKGNFPGRFSGRQFSNSRSEMNVSTLELGDSALYLCASSSPPGATNEKLFFGSGTQLSVL.